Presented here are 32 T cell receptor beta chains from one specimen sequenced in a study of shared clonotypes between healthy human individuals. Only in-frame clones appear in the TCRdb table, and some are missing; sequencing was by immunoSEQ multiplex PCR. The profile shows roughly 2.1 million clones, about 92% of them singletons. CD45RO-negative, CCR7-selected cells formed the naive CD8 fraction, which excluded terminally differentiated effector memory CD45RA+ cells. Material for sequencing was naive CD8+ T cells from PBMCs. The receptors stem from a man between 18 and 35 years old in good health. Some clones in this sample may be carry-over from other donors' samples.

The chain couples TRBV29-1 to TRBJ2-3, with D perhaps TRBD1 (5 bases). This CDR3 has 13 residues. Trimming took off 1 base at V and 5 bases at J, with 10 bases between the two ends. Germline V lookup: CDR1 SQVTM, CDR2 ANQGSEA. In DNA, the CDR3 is TGCAGCGTTGAAGGGGGCTTAATAGATACGCAGTATTTT. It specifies CSVEGGLIDTQYF.

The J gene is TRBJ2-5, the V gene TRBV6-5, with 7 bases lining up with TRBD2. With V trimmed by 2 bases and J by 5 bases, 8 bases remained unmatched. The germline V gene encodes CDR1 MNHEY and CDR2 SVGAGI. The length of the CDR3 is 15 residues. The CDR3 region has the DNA TGTGCCAGCAGTTACCAGGGAGGGCCGGGGGAGACCCAGTACTTC. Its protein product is CASSYQGGPGETQYF.

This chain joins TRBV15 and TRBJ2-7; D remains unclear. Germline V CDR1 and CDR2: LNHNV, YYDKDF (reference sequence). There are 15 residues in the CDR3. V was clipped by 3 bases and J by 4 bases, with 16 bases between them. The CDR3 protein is CATSSRLSLGYEQYF. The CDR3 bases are TGTGCCACCAGCAGTCGACTGTCCCTGGGATACGAGCAGTACTTC.

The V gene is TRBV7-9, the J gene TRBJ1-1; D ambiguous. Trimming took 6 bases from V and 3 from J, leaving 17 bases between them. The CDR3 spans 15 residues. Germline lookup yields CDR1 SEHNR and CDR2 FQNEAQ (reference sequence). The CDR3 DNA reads TGTGCCAGCAGGAAGGGCTGGGGAGGTGACACTGAAGCTTTCTTT. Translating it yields CASRKGWGGDTEAFF.

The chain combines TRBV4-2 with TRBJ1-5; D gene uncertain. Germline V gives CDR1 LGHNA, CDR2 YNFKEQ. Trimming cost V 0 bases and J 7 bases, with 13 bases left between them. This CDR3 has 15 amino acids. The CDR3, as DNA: TGTGCCAGCAGCCAAGATCGTGGGCGCGGGCAGCCCCAGCATTTT. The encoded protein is CASSQDRGRGQPQHF.

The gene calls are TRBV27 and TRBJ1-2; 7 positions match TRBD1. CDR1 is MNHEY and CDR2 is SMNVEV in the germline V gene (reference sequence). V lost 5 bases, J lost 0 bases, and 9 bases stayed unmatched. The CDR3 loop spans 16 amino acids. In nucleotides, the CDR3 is TGTGCCAGCAGTGACCAGACAGGGCCAACTAACTATGGCTACACCTTC. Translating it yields CASSDQTGPTNYGYTF.

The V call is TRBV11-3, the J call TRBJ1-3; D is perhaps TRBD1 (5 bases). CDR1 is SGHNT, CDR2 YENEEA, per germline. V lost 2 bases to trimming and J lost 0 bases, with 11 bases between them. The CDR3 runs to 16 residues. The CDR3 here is CASSLSYRSSGNTIYF. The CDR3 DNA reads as TGTGCCAGCAGCTTATCCTACAGGAGCTCTGGAAACACCATATATTTT.

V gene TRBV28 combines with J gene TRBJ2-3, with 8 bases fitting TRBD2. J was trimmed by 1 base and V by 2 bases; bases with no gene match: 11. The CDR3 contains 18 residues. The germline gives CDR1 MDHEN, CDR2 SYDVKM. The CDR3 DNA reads TGTGCCAGCAGTTTAATGTCGGGACTAGAGATCGGCACAGATACGCAGTATTTT. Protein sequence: CASSLMSGLEIGTDTQYF.

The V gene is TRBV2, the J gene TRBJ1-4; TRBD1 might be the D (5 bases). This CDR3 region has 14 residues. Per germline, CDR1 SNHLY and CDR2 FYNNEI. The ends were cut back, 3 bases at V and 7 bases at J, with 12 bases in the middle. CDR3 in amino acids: CASSESAGTEKLFF. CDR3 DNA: TGTGCCAGCAGTGAGTCGGCAGGGACTGAAAAACTGTTTTTT. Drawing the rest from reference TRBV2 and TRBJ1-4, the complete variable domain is EPEVTQTPSHQVTQMGQEVILRCVPISNHLYFYWYRQILGQKVEFLVSFYNNEISEKSEIFDDQFSVERPDGSNFTLKIRSTKLEDSAMYFCASSESAGTEKLFFGSGTQLSVL.

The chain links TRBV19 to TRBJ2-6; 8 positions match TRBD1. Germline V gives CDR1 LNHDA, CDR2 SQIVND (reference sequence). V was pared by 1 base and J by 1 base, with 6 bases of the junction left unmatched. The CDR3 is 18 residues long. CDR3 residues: CASSIGWTGSSGANVLTF. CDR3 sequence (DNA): TGTGCCAGTAGTATAGGTTGGACAGGGTCTTCTGGGGCCAACGTCCTGACTTTC.

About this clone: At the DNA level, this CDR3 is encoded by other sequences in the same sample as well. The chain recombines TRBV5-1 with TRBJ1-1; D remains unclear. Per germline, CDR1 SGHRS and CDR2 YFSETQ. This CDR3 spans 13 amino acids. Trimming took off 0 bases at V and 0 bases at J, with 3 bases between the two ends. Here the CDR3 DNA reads TGCGCCAGCAGCTTGGGTGTGAACACTGAAGCTTTCTTT. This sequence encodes CASSLGVNTEAFF.

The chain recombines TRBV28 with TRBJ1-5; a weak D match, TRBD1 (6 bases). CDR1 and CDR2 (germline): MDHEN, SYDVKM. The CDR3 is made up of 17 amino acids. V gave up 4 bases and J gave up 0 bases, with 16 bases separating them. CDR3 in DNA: TGTGCCAGCAGTTCCCCAGGGGCGAGGTATAGCAATCAGCCCCAGCATTTT. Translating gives CASSSPGARYSNQPQHF.

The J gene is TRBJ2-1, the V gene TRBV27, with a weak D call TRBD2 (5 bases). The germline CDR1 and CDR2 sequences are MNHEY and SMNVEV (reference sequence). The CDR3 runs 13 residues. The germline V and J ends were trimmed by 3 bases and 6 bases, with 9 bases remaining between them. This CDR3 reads CASSFGGFNEQFF. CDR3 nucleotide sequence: TGTGCCAGCAGTTTTGGAGGATTCAATGAGCAGTTCTTC.

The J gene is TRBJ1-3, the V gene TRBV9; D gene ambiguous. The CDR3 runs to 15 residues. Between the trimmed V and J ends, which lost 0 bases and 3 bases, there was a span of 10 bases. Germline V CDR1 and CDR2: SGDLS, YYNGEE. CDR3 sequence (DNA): TGTGCCAGCAGCGTAGCTAGCGGCTTTGGAAACACCATATATTTT. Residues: CASSVASGFGNTIYF.

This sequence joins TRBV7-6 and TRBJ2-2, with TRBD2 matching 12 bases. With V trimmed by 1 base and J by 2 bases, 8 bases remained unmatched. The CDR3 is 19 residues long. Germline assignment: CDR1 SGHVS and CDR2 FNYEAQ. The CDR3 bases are TGTGCCAGCAGCTTAGGGAGGGCTAGCGGGAGGGCCAACACCGGGGAGCTGTTTTTT. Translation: CASSLGRASGRANTGELFF.

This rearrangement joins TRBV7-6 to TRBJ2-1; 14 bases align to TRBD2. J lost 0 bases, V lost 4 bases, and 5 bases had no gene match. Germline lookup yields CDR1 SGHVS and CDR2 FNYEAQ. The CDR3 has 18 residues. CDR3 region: CASSSGLAGEISYNEQFF. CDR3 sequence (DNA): TGTGCCAGCAGCTCGGGACTAGCGGGGGAGATCTCCTACAATGAGCAGTTCTTC.

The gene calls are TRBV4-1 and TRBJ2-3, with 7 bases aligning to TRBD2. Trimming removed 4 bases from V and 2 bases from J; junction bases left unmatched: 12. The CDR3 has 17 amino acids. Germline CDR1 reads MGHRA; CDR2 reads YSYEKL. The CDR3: CASSRPGGDESTDTQYF. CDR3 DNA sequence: TGCGCCAGCAGCCGCCCTGGGGGGGACGAATCCACAGATACGCAGTATTTT.

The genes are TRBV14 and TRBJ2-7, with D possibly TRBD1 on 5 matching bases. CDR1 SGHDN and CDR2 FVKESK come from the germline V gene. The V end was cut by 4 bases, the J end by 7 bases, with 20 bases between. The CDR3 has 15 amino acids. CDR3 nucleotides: TGTGCCAGCAGCCTCAGGGTGGGCCCATGGGGTGAGCAGTACTTC. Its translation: CASSLRVGPWGEQYF.

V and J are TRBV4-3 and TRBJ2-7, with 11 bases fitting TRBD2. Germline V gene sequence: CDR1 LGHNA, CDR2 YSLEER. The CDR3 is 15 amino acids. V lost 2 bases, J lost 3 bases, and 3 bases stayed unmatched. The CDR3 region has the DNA TGCGCCAGCAGCCAAATAGCGGGAGGGCACTACGAGCAGTACTTC. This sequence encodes CASSQIAGGHYEQYF.

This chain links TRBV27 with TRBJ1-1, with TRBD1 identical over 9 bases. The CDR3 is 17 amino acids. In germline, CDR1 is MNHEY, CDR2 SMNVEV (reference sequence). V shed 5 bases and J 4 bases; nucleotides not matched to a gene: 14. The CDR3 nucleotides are TGTGCCAGCAGTCCCTCACCGGGACAGGGTCCACTCACTGAAGCTTTCTTT. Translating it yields CASSPSPGQGPLTEAFF.

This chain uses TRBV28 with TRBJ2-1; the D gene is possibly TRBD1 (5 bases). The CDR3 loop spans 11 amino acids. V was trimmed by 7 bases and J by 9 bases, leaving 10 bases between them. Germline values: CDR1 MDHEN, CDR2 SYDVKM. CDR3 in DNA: TGTGCCAGCACCTCTAGGGGTGAGCAGTTCTTC. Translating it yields CASTSRGEQFF.

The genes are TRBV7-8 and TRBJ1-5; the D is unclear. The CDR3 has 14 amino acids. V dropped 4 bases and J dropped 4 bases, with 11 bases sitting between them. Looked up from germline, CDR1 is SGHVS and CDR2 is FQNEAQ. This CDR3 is CASSYGLGNQPQHF. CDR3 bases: TGTGCCAGCAGCTACGGGCTTGGGAATCAGCCCCAGCATTTT.

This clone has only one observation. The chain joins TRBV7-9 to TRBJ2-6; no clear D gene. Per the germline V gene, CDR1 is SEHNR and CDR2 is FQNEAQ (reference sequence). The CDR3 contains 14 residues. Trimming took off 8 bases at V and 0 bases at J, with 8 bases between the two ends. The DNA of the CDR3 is TGTGCCAGCGGCTCAAGCTCTGGGGCCAACGTCCTGACTTTC. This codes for CASGSSSGANVLTF.

The CDR3 nucleotides are TGTGCCACCAGCAGGGAACCACGGACAGCCTTCCACGAGCAGTACTTC. It encodes CATSREPRTAFHEQYF. The chain uses TRBV15 and TRBJ2-7, with TRBD1 as a possible D gene (6 bases). Trimming left V 3 bases short and J 5 bases short, with 20 bases between. The CDR3 is made up of 16 amino acids. Germline CDR1 is LNHNV and CDR2 is YYDKDF (reference sequence).

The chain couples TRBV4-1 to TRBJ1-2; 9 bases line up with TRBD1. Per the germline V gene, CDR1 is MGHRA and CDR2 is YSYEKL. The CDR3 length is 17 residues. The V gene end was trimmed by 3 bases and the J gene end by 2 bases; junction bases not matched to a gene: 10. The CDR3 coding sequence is TGCGCCAGCAGCCAGTCCGACTGGGACAGGGAAAACTATGGCTACACCTTC. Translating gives CASSQSDWDRENYGYTF.

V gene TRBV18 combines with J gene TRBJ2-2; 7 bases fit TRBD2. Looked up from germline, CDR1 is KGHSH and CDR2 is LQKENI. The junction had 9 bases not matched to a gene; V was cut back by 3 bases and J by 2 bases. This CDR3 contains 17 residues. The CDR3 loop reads CASSPLAGVANTGELFF. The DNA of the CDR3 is TGTGCCAGCTCACCCCTTGCGGGAGTGGCTAACACCGGGGAGCTGTTTTTT.

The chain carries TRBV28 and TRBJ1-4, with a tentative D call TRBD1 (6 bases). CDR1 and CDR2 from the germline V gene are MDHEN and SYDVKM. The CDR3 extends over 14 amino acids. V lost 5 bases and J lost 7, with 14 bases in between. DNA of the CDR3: TGTGCCAGCAGTCACAGGGAGGGCCTTGAAAAACTGTTTTTT. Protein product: CASSHREGLEKLFF.

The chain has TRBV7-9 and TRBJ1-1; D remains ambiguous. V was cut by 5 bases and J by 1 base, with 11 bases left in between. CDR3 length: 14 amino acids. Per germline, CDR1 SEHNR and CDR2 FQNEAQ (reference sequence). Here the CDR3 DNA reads TGTGCCAGCAGCCCCTTATCCCCGAACACTGAAGCTTTCTTT. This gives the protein CASSPLSPNTEAFF.

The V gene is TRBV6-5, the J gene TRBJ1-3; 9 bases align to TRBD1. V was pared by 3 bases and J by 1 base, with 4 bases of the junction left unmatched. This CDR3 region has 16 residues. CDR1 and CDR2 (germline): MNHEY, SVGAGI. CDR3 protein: CASSYGTGFSGNTIYF. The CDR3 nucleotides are TGTGCCAGCAGTTATGGGACAGGGTTTTCTGGAAACACCATATATTTT.

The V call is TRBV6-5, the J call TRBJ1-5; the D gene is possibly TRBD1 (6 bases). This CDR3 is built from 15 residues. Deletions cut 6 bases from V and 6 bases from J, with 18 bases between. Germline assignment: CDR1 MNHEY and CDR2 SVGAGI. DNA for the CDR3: TGTGCCAGCAGCAGGGGAGTGGGGGGCGTTCAGCCCCAGCATTTT. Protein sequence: CASSRGVGGVQPQHF.

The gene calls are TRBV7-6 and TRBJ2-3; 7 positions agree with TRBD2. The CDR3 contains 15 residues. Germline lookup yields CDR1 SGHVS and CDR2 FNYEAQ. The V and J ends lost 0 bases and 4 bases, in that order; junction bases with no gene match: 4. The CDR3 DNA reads TGTGCCAGCAGCTTAGCGGGGGGGTTCCCAGATACGCAGTATTTT. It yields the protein CASSLAGGFPDTQYF.

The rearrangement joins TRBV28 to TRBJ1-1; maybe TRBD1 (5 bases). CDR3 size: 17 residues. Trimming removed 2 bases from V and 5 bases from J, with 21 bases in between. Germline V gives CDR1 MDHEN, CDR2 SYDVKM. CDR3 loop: CASSLRPLGVLGTEAFF. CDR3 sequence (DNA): TGTGCCAGCAGTTTAAGGCCCTTAGGGGTCCTGGGAACTGAAGCTTTCTTT.